A selection of T cell receptor beta chains follows, all from one sample in a study of blood T cell repertoires in COVID-19. The assay was immunoSEQ multiplex PCR, and TCRdb's table has in-frame clones only and misses some. The sample has about 130,000 clones; less than 90% are singletons. The specimen sequenced was PBMCs or T cells enriched from blood (not recorded which). The receptors here all came from a woman aged 45-60 years who had recovered from COVID-19. Each CDR3 is given with its conserved first and last residue. D genes are given only for firm matches. The size of a clone is reported for some rows only, either as once, few or many, or as a class for expanded clones.

clone_size j_call v_call d_call cdr3_nt cdr3_aa
. TRBJ2-1 TRBV19 . TGTGCCAGTAGTACGGGGTCGAGTTCCTACAATGAGCAGTTCTTC CASSTGSSSYNEQFF
. TRBJ2-7 TRBV19 TRBD2 TGTGCCAGTAGTATAGTTTGGCCTAGCGGGGCGCCGGGCGAGCAGTACTTC CASSIVWPSGAPGEQYF
. TRBJ1-2 TRBV6-4 TRBD1 TGTGCCAGCAATGGACAGGGCACTAACTATGGCTACACCTTC CASNGQGTNYGYTF
. TRBJ2-7 TRBV2 . TGTGCCAGCAGGGCGGGAACCTACGAGCAGTACTTC CASRAGTYEQYF
few TRBJ1-5 TRBV11-2 . TGTGCCAGCAGCTTAAGATGGGGGGGAAGCAATCAGCCCCAGCATTTT CASSLRWGGSNQPQHF
. TRBJ2-1 TRBV7-9 TRBD1 TGTGCCAGCAGCCGGGACAGGTACAATGAGCAGTTCTTC CASSRDRYNEQFF
. TRBJ1-3 TRBV30 . TGTGCCTGGAGCATAGCGCTTTCTGGAAACACCATATATTTT CAWSIALSGNTIYF
few TRBJ2-3 TRBV7-9 . TGTGCCAGCAGCTCTCCTAGAGTGAACACAGATACGCAGTATTTT CASSSPRVNTDTQYF
. TRBJ2-2 TRBV29-1 TRBD1 TGCAGCGCCGGGACAGCGAACACCGGGGAGCTGTTTTTT CSAGTANTGELFF
many TRBJ1-3 TRBV7-2 TRBD1 TGTGCCAGCAGCCAGGGGGCTTTCTCTGGAAACACCATATATTTT CASSQGAFSGNTIYF
. TRBJ1-2 TRBV27 . TGTGCCAGCGGGCAGCCCGTCTACACCTTC CASGQPVYTF
. TRBJ1-4 TRBV5-1 TRBD1 TGCGCCAGCAGCAGGGGACAGGGGCCTAATGAAAAACTGTTTTTT CASSRGQGPNEKLFF
. TRBJ1-5 TRBV21-1 . TGTGCCAGCAGCAAAGAGGGACAGACAGTCAATCAGCCCCAGCATTTT CASSKEGQTVNQPQHF
. TRBJ2-7 TRBV5-1 . TGCGCCAGCAGCTTGGAGGAGACCTACGAGCAGTACTTC CASSLEETYEQYF
. TRBJ2-2 TRBV19 TRBD1 TGTGCCAGTAGCCGCACCAGGGGGCGAGGCACCGGGGAGCTGTTTTTT CASSRTRGRGTGELFF
. TRBJ1-2 TRBV6-5 TRBD1 TGTGCCAGCAGCGACGAGGGGGCGCGGGTCTATGGCTACACCTTC CASSDEGARVYGYTF
. TRBJ1-5 TRBV6-5 TRBD1 TGTGCCAGCAGGGCACCCGGGACAGGGAATCAGCCCCAGCATTTT CASRAPGTGNQPQHF
. TRBJ1-2 TRBV12-3/TRBV12-4 TRBD1 TGTGCCAGCAGCCGTACAGGGGTCGGCTACACCTTC CASSRTGVGYTF
. TRBJ2-3 TRBV7-3 . TGTGCCAGCAGCTTAACGGGGGGGGCGGGCACGCAGTATTTT CASSLTGGAGTQYF
. TRBJ2-2 TRBV7-2 TRBD2 TGTGCCAGCAGCTTAGATTCCGGGGGGTCCGGGGAGCTGTTTTTT CASSLDSGGSGELFF
. TRBJ2-2 TRBV19 TRBD1 TGTGCCAGTAGTGCGGACAGGGGCTACACCGGGGAGCTGTTTTTT CASSADRGYTGELFF
. TRBJ2-7 TRBV3-1/TRBV3-2 . TGTGCCAGCAGCCAAGTTCCAGGCGACTACGAGCAGTACTTC CASSQVPGDYEQYF
. TRBJ2-1 TRBV29-1 TRBD2 TGCAGCGTTGAGGGAGGGAACGTGTTAACCTACAATGAGCAGTTCTTC CSVEGGNVLTYNEQFF
. TRBJ1-2 TRBV2 TRBD1 TGTGCCAGTACGGCAGGGGGAGATGGCTACACCTTC CASTAGGDGYTF
. TRBJ2-5 TRBV6-5 . TGTGCCAGCAGTTCCACGGAGGCCCAGTACTTC CASSSTEAQYF
. TRBJ2-3 TRBV4-1 TRBD2 TGCGCCAGCAGCCAAGAGTTTCCGGGGGGAAGCACAGATACGCAGTATTTT CASSQEFPGGSTDTQYF
. TRBJ1-1 TRBV30 . TGTGCCTGGAGTCGTAACAGTAACACTGAAGCTTTCTTT CAWSRNSNTEAFF
few TRBJ2-7 TRBV7-6 . TGTGCCAGCAGCTTAGACCCCGGGAGCTCCTACGAGCAGTACTTC CASSLDPGSSYEQYF
once TRBJ1-5 TRBV6-2/TRBV6-3 . TGTGCCAGCAGTTTCAGTCTTCTCAGCAATCAGCCCCAGCATTTT CASSFSLLSNQPQHF